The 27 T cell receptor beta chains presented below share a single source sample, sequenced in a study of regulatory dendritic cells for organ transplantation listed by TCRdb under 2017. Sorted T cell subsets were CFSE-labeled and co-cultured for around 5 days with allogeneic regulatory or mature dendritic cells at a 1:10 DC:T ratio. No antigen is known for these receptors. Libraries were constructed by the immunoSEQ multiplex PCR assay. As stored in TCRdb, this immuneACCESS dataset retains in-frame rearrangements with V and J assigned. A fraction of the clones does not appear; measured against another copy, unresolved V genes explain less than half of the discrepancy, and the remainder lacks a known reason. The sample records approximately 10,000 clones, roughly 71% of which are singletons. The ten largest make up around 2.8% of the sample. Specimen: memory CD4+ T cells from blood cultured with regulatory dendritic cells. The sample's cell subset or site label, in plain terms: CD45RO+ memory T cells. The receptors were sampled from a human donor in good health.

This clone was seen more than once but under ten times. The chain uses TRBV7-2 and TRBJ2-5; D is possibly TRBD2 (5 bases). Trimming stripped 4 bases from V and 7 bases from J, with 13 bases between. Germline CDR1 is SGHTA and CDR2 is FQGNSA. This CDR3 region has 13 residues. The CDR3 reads CASSSRGQTTQYF. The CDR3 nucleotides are TGTGCCAGCAGCTCCAGAGGGCAAACGACCCAGTACTTC.

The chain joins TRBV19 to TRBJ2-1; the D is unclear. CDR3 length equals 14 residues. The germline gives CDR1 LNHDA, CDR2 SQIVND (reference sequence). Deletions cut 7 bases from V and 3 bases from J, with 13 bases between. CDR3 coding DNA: TGTGCCAGTACGAGATGGTCTGGCTACAATGAGCAGTTCTTC. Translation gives CASTRWSGYNEQFF.

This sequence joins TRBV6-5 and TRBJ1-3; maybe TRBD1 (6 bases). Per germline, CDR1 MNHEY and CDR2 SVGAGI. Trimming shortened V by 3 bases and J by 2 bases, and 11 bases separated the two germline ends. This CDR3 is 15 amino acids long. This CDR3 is CASSYGGAAGNTIYF. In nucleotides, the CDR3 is TGTGCCAGCAGTTATGGGGGGGCAGCTGGAAACACCATATATTTT.

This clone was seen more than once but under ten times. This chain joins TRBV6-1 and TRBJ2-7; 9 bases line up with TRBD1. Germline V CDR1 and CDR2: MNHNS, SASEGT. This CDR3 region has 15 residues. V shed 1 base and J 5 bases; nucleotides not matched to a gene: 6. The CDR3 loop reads CASSEVGTGTDEQYF. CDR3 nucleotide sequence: TGTGCCAGCAGTGAAGTTGGGACAGGGACGGACGAGCAGTACTTC.

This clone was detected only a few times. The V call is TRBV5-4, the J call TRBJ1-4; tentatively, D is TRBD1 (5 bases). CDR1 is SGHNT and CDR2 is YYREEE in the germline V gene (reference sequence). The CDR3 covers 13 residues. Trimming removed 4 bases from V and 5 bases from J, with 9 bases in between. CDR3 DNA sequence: TGTGCCAGCAGCCCAGGGAAGAATGAAAAACTGTTTTTT. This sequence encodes CASSPGKNEKLFF.

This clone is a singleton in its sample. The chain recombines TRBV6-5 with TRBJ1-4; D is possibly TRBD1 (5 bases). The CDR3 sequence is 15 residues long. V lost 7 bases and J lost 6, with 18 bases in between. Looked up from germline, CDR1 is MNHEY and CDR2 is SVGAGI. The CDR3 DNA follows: TGTGCCAGCAACCTCCGGGGAGGGGCTGATGAAAAACTGTTTTTT. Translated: CASNLRGGADEKLFF.

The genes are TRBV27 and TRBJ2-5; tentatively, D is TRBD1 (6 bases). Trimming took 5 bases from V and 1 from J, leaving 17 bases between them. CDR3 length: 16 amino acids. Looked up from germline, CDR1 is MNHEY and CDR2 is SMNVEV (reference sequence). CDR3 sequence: CASSLLPGHRQETQYF. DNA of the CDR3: TGTGCCAGCAGTCTATTACCGGGACACCGCCAAGAGACCCAGTACTTC.

CDR3 DNA: TGTGCCAGCAGCCGAGACAGGGGAGGAGGTTCACCCCTCCACTTT. This codes for CASSRDRGGGSPLHF. The rearrangement joins TRBV5-4 to TRBJ1-6; 8 bases align to TRBD1. Trimming at V came to 4 bases and at J to 9 bases, leaving 9 bases not matched to a gene. Germline CDR1 SGHNT, CDR2 YYREEE (reference sequence). CDR3 size: 15 residues.

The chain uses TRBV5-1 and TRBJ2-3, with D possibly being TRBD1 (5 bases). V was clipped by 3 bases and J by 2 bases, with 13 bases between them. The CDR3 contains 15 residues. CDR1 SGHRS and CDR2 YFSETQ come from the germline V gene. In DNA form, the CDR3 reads TGCGCCAGCAGCTGGGGCGGAGAGGTCACAGATACGCAGTATTTT. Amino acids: CASSWGGEVTDTQYF. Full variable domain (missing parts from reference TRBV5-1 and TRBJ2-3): KAGVTQTPRYLIKTRGQQVTLSCSPISGHRSVSWYQQTPGQGLQFLFEYFSETQRNKGNFPGRFSGRQFSNSRSEMNVSTLELGDSALYLCASSWGGEVTDTQYFGPGTRLTVL.

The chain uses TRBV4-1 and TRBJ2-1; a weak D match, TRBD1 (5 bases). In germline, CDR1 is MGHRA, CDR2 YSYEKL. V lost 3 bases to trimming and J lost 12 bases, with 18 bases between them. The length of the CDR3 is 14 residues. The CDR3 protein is CASSHPGGTGGQFF. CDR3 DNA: TGCGCCAGCAGCCACCCCGGTGGCACAGGCGGGCAGTTCTTC.

CDR3 sequence reads: CASGGEAGNNEQFF. The CDR3 DNA reads TGTGCCAGCGGGGGGGAAGCGGGGAACAATGAGCAGTTCTTC. The J gene is TRBJ2-1, the V gene TRBV2; 7 bases map to TRBD2. The germline V gene encodes CDR1 SNHLY and CDR2 FYNNEI. This CDR3 has 14 residues. Unmatched junction bases numbered 9, after V lost 8 bases and J lost 5 bases.

Written as DNA, the CDR3 is TGTGCCAGCAGCTTGGGTACAGAAGTATACAATGAGCAGTTCTTC. It specifies CASSLGTEVYNEQFF. The gene calls are TRBV5-6 and TRBJ2-1; D is unclear. Per the germline V gene, CDR1 is SGHDT and CDR2 is YYEEEE. The CDR3 sequence is 15 residues long. V dropped 0 bases and J dropped 4 bases, with 11 bases sitting between them.

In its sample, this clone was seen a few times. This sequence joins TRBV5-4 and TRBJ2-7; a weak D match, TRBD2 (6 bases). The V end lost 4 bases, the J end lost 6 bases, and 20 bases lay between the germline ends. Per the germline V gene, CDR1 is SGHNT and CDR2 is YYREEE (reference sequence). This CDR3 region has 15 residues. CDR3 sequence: CASSGTGLARGEQYF. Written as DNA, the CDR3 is TGTGCCAGCAGCGGCACGGGACTGGCGCGGGGCGAGCAGTACTTC.

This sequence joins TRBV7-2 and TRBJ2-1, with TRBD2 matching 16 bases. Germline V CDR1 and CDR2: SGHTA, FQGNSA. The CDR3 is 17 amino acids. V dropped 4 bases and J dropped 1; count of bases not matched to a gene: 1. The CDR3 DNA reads TGTGCCAGCAGCTGGGGACTAGCGGGGGGGTCCTACAATGAGCAGTTCTTC. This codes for CASSWGLAGGSYNEQFF.

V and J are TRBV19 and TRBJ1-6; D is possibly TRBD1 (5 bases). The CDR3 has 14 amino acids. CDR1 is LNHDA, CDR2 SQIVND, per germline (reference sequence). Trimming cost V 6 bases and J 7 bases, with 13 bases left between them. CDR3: CASRRAGFNSPLHF. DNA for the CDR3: TGTGCCAGTAGACGGGCAGGGTTCAATTCACCCCTCCACTTT.

This chain's CDR3 is CASSLAHQADTQYF. For the CDR3, the DNA is TGCGCCAGCAGCTTGGCCCATCAGGCAGATACGCAGTATTTT. The chain has TRBV5-1 and TRBJ2-3; D is unresolved. Germline V gene sequence: CDR1 SGHRS, CDR2 YFSETQ. Trimming stripped 0 bases from V and 4 bases from J, with 9 bases between. This CDR3 contains 14 residues.

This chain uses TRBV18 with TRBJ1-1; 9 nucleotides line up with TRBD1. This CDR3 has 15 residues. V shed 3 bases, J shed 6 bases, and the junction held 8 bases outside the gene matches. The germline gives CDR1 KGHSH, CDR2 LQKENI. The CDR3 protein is CASSPRQGEGAEAFF. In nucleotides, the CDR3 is TGTGCCAGCTCACCCAGACAGGGGGAGGGCGCTGAAGCTTTCTTT.

The chain's CDR3 is CASRGGQPQHF. CDR3 DNA: TGTGCCAGCAGGGGAGGTCAGCCCCAGCATTTT. This sequence joins TRBV6-1 and TRBJ1-5; D not certain. The germline CDR1 and CDR2 sequences are MNHNS and SASEGT. V was trimmed by 6 bases and J by 6 bases, leaving 6 bases between them. There are 11 residues in the CDR3.

CDR3 nucleotide sequence: TGCAGCGTTGATCCCGCAGGGCGATATGGCTACACCTTC. Its protein is CSVDPAGRYGYTF. J is TRBJ1-2 and V is TRBV29-1, with D possibly TRBD1 on 5 matching bases. V was clipped by 3 bases and J by 5 bases, with 13 bases between them. This CDR3 region has 13 residues. CDR1 and CDR2 (germline): SQVTM, ANQGSEA.

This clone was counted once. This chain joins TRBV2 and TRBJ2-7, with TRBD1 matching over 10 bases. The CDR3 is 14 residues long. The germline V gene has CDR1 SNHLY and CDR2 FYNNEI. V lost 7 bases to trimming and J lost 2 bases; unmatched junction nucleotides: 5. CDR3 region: CASTEGQGPYEQYF. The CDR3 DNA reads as TGTGCCAGCACGGAGGGACAGGGGCCCTACGAGCAGTACTTC. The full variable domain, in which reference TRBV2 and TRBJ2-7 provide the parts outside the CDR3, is EPEVTQTPSHQVTQMGQEVILRCVPISNHLYFYWYRQILGQKVEFLVSFYNNEISEKSEIFDDQFSVERPDGSNFTLKIRSTKLEDSAMYFCASTEGQGPYEQYFGPGTRLTVT.

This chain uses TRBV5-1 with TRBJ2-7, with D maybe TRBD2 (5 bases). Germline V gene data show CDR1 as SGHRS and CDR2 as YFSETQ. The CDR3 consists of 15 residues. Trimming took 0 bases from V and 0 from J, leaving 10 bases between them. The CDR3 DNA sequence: TGCGCCAGCAGCTTGGGAGGGCTAAGCTCCTACGAGCAGTACTTC. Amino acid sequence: CASSLGGLSSYEQYF.

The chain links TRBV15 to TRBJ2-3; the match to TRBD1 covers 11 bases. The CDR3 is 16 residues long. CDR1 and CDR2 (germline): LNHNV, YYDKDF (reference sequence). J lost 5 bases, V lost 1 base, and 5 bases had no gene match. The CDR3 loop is CATSRGVGQGGDTQYF. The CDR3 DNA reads TGTGCCACCAGCAGAGGGGTGGGACAGGGGGGAGATACGCAGTATTTT.

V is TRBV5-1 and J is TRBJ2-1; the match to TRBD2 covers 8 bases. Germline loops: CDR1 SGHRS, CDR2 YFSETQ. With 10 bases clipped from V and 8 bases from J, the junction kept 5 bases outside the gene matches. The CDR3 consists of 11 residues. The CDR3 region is CARGGAYEQFF. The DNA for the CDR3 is TGCGCCCGGGGGGGGGCTTATGAGCAGTTCTTC.

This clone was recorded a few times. The CDR3 protein is CASSLVPRGQETQYF. As DNA, the CDR3 is TGTGCCAGCAGCTTAGTTCCCAGGGGGCAAGAGACCCAGTACTTC. The rearrangement links TRBV11-2 to TRBJ2-5; 7 bases agree with TRBD1. V lost 1 base and J lost 2; bases outside the gene matches: 4. Germline assignment: CDR1 SGHAT and CDR2 FQNNGV. This CDR3 contains 15 residues.

The CDR3 region has the DNA TGTGCCAGCTCACCACCCAGGACAGGGGGCGCAGATACGCAGTATTTT. Encoded protein: CASSPPRTGGADTQYF. The chain couples TRBV18 to TRBJ2-3, with 11 nucleotides matching TRBD1. The CDR3 loop spans 16 amino acids. CDR1 and CDR2 from the germline V gene are KGHSH and LQKENI. Trimming took 0 bases from V and 4 from J; bases not matched to a gene: 3. Combining the CDR3 with reference TRBV18 and TRBJ2-3 gives the whole variable domain NAGVMQNPRHLVRRRGQEARLRCSPMKGHSHVYWYRQLPEEGLKFMVYLQKENIIDESGMPKERFSAEFPKEGPSILRIQQVVRGDSAAYFCASSPPRTGGADTQYFGPGTRLTVL.

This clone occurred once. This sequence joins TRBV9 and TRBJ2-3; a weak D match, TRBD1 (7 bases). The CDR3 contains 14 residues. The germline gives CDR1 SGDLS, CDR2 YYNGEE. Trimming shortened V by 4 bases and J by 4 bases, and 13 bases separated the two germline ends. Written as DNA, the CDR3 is TGTGCCAGCAGCTCCAGGGGGGATGCAGATACGCAGTATTTT. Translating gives CASSSRGDADTQYF.

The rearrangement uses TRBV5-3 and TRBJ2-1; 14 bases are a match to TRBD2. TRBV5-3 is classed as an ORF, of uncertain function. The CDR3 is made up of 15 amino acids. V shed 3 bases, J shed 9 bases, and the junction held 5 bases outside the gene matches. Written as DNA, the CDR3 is TGTGCCAGAAGCTGGCGACTAGCGGGGGGGTGTGAGCAGTTCTTC. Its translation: CARSWRLAGGCEQFF.